This is a list of T cell receptor beta chains from one sample in a study of cytomegalovirus exposure and HLA in healthy donors. Libraries were prepared by immunoSEQ multiplex PCR; TCRdb keeps only in-frame clonotypes and omits some of them. This sample carries about 180,000 clones, 70% to 80% of them seen once, and the ten largest clones take approximately 1.3%. The source material was PBMCs. These receptors all stem from a man between 18 and 35 years old in good health and CMV-seronegative. Each CDR3 is given with its conserved first and last residue. D genes are given only for firm matches. Where a row states a size, it is once, few, many or the class of an expanded clone; other rows omit it.

NA	TRBJ1-2	TRBV5-1	TRBD1	CASSSQGEYGYTF	TGCGCCAGCAGCTCCCAGGGGGAGTATGGCTACACCTTC
NA	TRBJ1-2	TRBV19	TRBD1	CASSIKRFGATGESYGYTF	TGTGCCAGTAGTATTAAGCGATTCGGTGCGACAGGGGAATCCTATGGCTACACCTTC
NA	TRBJ2-1	TRBV23-1	TRBD1	CASSQSLRGQGNEQFF	TGCGCCAGCAGTCAATCTCTGAGGGGACAGGGTAATGAGCAGTTCTTC
NA	TRBJ2-3	TRBV5-1	TRBD2	CASSPSGTTFNTQYF	TGCGCCAGCAGCCCCTCCGGGACTACCTTCAATACGCAGTATTTT
NA	TRBJ2-5	TRBV14	NA	CASSHWAAQETQYF	TGTGCCAGCAGCCATTGGGCAGCCCAAGAGACCCAGTACTTC
NA	TRBJ2-2	TRBV30	TRBD1	CAWSYKTGADTGELFF	TGTGCCTGGAGCTATAAAACAGGGGCGGACACCGGGGAGCTGTTTTTT
NA	TRBJ1-2	TRBV19	TRBD1	CASSKTPGQSYGYTF	TGTGCCAGTAGTAAGACGCCGGGACAGTCTTATGGCTACACCTTC
NA	TRBJ2-5	TRBV5-1	TRBD2	CASSSKLLAAIQETQYF	TGCGCCAGCAGCTCTAAATTGCTAGCGGCAATCCAAGAGACCCAGTACTTC
NA	TRBJ2-4	TRBV7-2	NA	CASSKEGAAKNIQYF	TGTGCCAGCAGTAAAGAAGGGGCAGCCAAAAACATTCAGTACTTC
NA	TRBJ2-5	TRBV7-6	NA	CASSRDRHTQETQYF	TGTGCCAGCAGTCGAGACAGACACACCCAAGAGACCCAGTACTTC
NA	TRBJ2-6	TRBV18	NA	CASSPLSGANVLTF	TGTGCCAGCTCCCCTCTCTCTGGGGCCAACGTCCTGACTTTC
NA	TRBJ2-7	TRBV2	NA	CASRGHLTSYEQYF	TGTGCCAGCAGAGGACACCTTACTTCCTACGAGCAGTACTTC
NA	TRBJ2-7	TRBV6-6	TRBD2	CASSYSNGEGYEQYF	TGTGCCAGCAGTTACTCGAACGGGGAGGGCTACGAGCAGTACTTC
once	TRBJ2-7	TRBV7-3	TRBD2	CASSLAGGPYEQYF	TGTGCCAGCAGCTTAGCGGGGGGGCCCTACGAGCAGTACTTC
NA	TRBJ1-5	TRBV7-9	TRBD1	CASSSETRQGSNQPQHF	TGTGCCAGCAGCTCGGAGACAAGACAGGGGAGCAATCAGCCCCAGCATTTT
once	TRBJ1-1	TRBV30	TRBD1	CAWRRTGEPLPSQAFF	TGTGCCTGGAGAAGAACAGGGGAACCCCTTCCATCCCAAGCTTTCTTT
NA	TRBJ1-1	TRBV11-1	NA	CASSPRWTDNTEAFF	TGTGCCAGCAGCCCACGTTGGACAGATAACACTGAAGCTTTCTTT
NA	TRBJ2-7	TRBV27	TRBD2	CASRLGGGPYEQYF	TGTGCCAGCAGGCTGGGCGGGGGGCCCTACGAGCAGTACTTC
NA	TRBJ2-7	TRBV7-6	TRBD1	CASSNRQGRFLGWHYEQYF	TGTGCCAGCAGCAATCGACAGGGGCGGTTTCTGGGCTGGCACTACGAGCAGTACTTC
few	TRBJ2-1	TRBV4-1	TRBD2	CASSQEGSSGEQFF	TGCGCCAGCAGCCAAGAAGGCAGTAGCGGGGAGCAGTTCTTC
NA	TRBJ2-5	TRBV5-1	TRBD2	CASSGTSGSQETQYF	TGCGCCAGCAGCGGGACTAGCGGTTCTCAAGAGACCCAGTACTTC
NA	TRBJ2-7	TRBV7-2	NA	CASSARGQLEQYF	TGTGCCAGCAGCGCTAGAGGTCAGCTCGAGCAGTACTTC
NA	TRBJ2-2	TRBV2	TRBD2	CASSGRLAGGRGELFF	TGTGCCAGCAGTGGGAGACTAGCGGGGGGCCGCGGGGAGCTGTTTTTT